These 22 T cell receptor beta chains share one sample of origin, sequenced in a study of T-cell reconstitution after alpha-beta-depleted transplantation in children. The authors prepared the TCRbeta library with unique molecular identifiers. Via MiXCR, TCRdb re-called the PCR reads, giving one row per CDR3 protein. Of over 70,000 distinct CDR3 sequences listed, more than 10% are singletons. This sample comprised PBMCs from the stem cell graft donor, obtained from the stem cell graft. These receptors were taken from a human donor who donated a stem cell graft to a child with inherited bone marrow failure.

There are many counts of this clonotype. The chain carries TRBV3-1 and TRBJ2-6; 7 bases line up with TRBD2. The trim removed 3 bases at V and 1 base at J, leaving 3 bases unmatched. The CDR3 extends over 16 amino acids. Germline-derived CDR1 and CDR2 are LGHDT and YNNKEL (reference sequence). The CDR3 protein is CASSQGGGSGANVLTF. The CDR3 nucleotides read TGTGCCAGCAGCCAGGGGGGAGGGTCTGGGGCCAACGTCCTGACTTTC.

There are many counts of this clonotype. The V gene is TRBV5-1, the J gene TRBJ2-7, with D unclear. The CDR3 is 13 residues long. V shed 4 bases and J shed 7 bases, with 15 bases lying between them. Germline lookup yields CDR1 SGHRS and CDR2 YFSETQ. CDR3 loop: CASSTGPLREQYF. As DNA, the CDR3 is TGCGCCAGCAGCACGGGTCCTTTAAGGGAGCAGTACTTC.

This clonotype was picked up many times. This CDR3 is CASSDSLYEGYTF. CDR3 DNA sequence: TGCGCCAGCAGTGACTCCCTTTACGAGGGCTACACCTTC. The rearrangement links TRBV5-1 to TRBJ1-2; D unclear. The germline V and J ends were trimmed by 5 bases and 8 bases, with 16 bases remaining between them. CDR1 and CDR2 from the germline V gene are SGHRS and YFSETQ. The CDR3 runs to 13 residues.

Ten or more counts support this clonotype. This chain links TRBV7-2 with TRBJ2-7; 8 bases match TRBD1. Germline values: CDR1 SGHTA, CDR2 FQGNSA. V lost 5 bases and J lost 4; bases outside the gene matches: 10. This CDR3 region has 15 residues. In DNA, the CDR3 is TGTGCCAGCAGCCTCCAACGGACAGGGAAATACGAGCAGTACTTC. Translating it yields CASSLQRTGKYEQYF.

This clonotype occurred many times. This chain connects TRBV4-3 to TRBJ2-2; TRBD2 agrees at 8 bases. The V segment lost 4 bases and the J segment 7 bases; nucleotides outside the gene matches: 14. The CDR3 totals 17 residues. Per germline, CDR1 LGHNA and CDR2 YSLEER. The CDR3 spells CASSPAVQRELGGELFF. The CDR3 nucleotides are TGCGCCAGCAGCCCGGCGGTCCAGCGGGAGTTGGGCGGGGAGCTGTTTTTT.

This clonotype has a count of ten or more. The V and J genes are TRBV7-2 and TRBJ2-3; D gene uncertain. CDR3 size: 13 residues. V lost 5 bases to trimming and J lost 4 bases, with 10 bases between them. Germline CDR1 SGHTA, CDR2 FQGNSA. DNA of the CDR3: TGTGCCAGCAGCCCCAACACCGCAGATACGCAGTATTTT. Amino acid sequence: CASSPNTADTQYF.

This clonotype was observed many times. The CDR3 protein is CASSLRGGLDTQYF. The CDR3 DNA is TGTGCCAGCAGCTTGCGGGGGGGATTGGATACGCAGTATTTT. The chain joins TRBV7-3 to TRBJ2-3, with 9 positions matching TRBD2. The V gene end was trimmed by 3 bases and the J gene end by 6 bases; junction bases not matched to a gene: 4. Germline CDR1 reads SGHTA; CDR2 reads FQGTGA. The length of the CDR3 is 14 residues.

This clonotype came up many times. The gene calls are TRBV5-1 and TRBJ2-1; tentative D call: TRBD1 (6 bases). The CDR3 length is 14 residues. The V and J ends lost 3 bases and 5 bases respectively, with 12 bases between them. CDR1 and CDR2 (germline): SGHRS, YFSETQ. CDR3 loop: CASSSQGSNNEQFF. The CDR3, as DNA: TGCGCCAGCAGCTCGCAGGGGAGTAACAATGAGCAGTTCTTC.

At least ten counts were recorded for this clonotype. The V and J genes are TRBV20-1 and TRBJ2-7, with TRBD1 matching over 9 bases. The CDR3 covers 14 residues. CDR1 and CDR2 (germline): DFQATT, SNEGSKA (reference sequence). V lost 7 bases and J lost 3; bases outside the gene matches: 10. The CDR3 reads CSGQSGTGNYEQYF. The CDR3 DNA reads as TGCAGTGGCCAATCCGGGACAGGGAACTACGAGCAGTACTTC.

The genes are TRBV20-1 and TRBJ2-3, with D uncertain. Deletions cut 6 bases from V and 4 bases from J, with 17 bases between. Germline CDR1 and CDR2: DFQATT and SNEGSKA (reference sequence). The CDR3 consists of 14 residues. The CDR3 DNA follows: TGCAGTGCCCAAGATGAGAGTGCGGCAGATACGCAGTATTTT. Translation: CSAQDESAADTQYF.

This clonotype was observed a few times. The V and J genes are TRBV27 and TRBJ2-2; 10 bases are shared with TRBD1. J lost 0 bases, V lost 2 bases, and 6 bases had no gene match. Germline loops: CDR1 MNHEY, CDR2 SMNVEV (reference sequence). The CDR3 runs 18 residues. The CDR3 DNA is TGTGCCAGCAGTTTAGATTGGGGACAGGGGACGAACACCGGGGAGCTGTTTTTT. It encodes CASSLDWGQGTNTGELFF.

Ten or more counts support this clonotype. V and J are TRBV7-9 and TRBJ2-7; D is unclear. Trimming pared 1 base from V and 6 bases from J, leaving 13 bases between. Germline V gene sequence: CDR1 SEHNR, CDR2 FQNEAQ (reference sequence). This CDR3 is built from 14 residues. The CDR3 region is CASSLGGPLGEQYF. The CDR3 DNA follows: TGTGCCAGCAGCTTAGGCGGCCCTCTCGGCGAGCAGTACTTC.

This clonotype was detected ten times or more. V usage is TRBV6-1 and J usage is TRBJ2-1; D possibly corresponds to TRBD1 (6 bases). V was trimmed by 6 bases and J by 2 bases, leaving 11 bases between them. The V gene's germline CDR1 is MNHNS and CDR2 SASEGT. The CDR3 totals 14 residues. The CDR3 nucleotides read TGTGCCAGCAGCATACAGGGCCCCTACAATGAGCAGTTCTTC. This translates into CASSIQGPYNEQFF.

This clonotype showed up many times. V usage is TRBV5-1 and J usage is TRBJ2-7; D is possibly TRBD2 (6 bases). V was trimmed by 1 base and J by 2 bases, leaving 16 bases between them. Germline CDR1 SGHRS, CDR2 YFSETQ. CDR3 size: 16 residues. The CDR3 nucleotides are TGCGCCAGCAGCTTGTTTCGGGGGTCCCCACCCTACGAGCAGTACTTC. Its translation is CASSLFRGSPPYEQYF.

This clonotype was seen at least ten times. The V gene is TRBV20-1, the J gene TRBJ1-5; TRBD1 matches 7 bases. Trimming took 4 bases from V and 7 from J; bases not matched to a gene: 7. The CDR3 sequence is 13 residues long. Germline CDR1 is DFQATT and CDR2 is SNEGSKA (reference sequence). CDR3 in amino acids: CSATTGVGQPQHF. DNA for the CDR3: TGCAGTGCTACTACAGGGGTGGGACAGCCCCAGCATTTT.

This clonotype appeared a few times. A much bigger clone sits one base away, suggesting this may be a read error. The J gene is TRBJ1-2, the V gene TRBV20-1; perhaps TRBD1 as D (5 bases). CDR1 is DFQATT, CDR2 SNEGSKA, per germline (reference sequence). The CDR3 is made up of 14 amino acids. Between the trimmed V and J ends, which lost 5 bases and 8 bases, there was a span of 21 bases. For the CDR3, the DNA is TGCAGTGCTCGAGCCGGGACGGTGGGTATAGGCTACACCTTC. Residues: CSARAGTVGIGYTF.

This clonotype was seen repeatedly, ten times or more. V is TRBV7-2 and J is TRBJ2-3, with TRBD1 identical over 7 bases. V dropped 3 bases and J dropped 5; count of bases not matched to a gene: 5. Germline-derived CDR1 and CDR2 are SGHTA and FQGNSA. This CDR3 has 14 amino acids. The CDR3 reads CASSFGQEIDTQYF. The CDR3 bases are TGTGCCAGCAGCTTCGGACAGGAGATAGATACGCAGTATTTT.

This clonotype came up many times. The chain is built from TRBV7-9 and TRBJ2-1; either TRBD1 or TRBD2 may supply D (5 bases each). V was shortened by 5 bases and J by 7 bases, with 18 bases between the two germline ends. The CDR3 has 15 amino acids. Looked up from germline, CDR1 is SEHNR and CDR2 is FQNEAQ (reference sequence). The CDR3 spells CASSPRGVPGNEQFF. Written as DNA, the CDR3 is TGTGCCAGCAGCCCGAGAGGGGTCCCAGGGAATGAGCAGTTCTTC. The full variable domain, with the rest looked up from reference TRBV7-9 and TRBJ2-1, is DTGVSQNPRHKITKRGQNVTFRCDPISEHNRLYWYRQTLGQGPEFLTYFQNEAQLEKSRLLSDRFSAERPKGSFSTLEIQRTEQGDSAMYLCASSPRGVPGNEQFFGPGTRLTVL.

This clonotype showed up many times. The chain combines TRBV7-2 with TRBJ1-6, with D possibly matching TRBD1 (5 bases). Trimming took off 3 bases at V and 6 bases at J, with 18 bases between the two ends. The CDR3 length is 17 residues. CDR1 and CDR2 (germline): SGHTA, FQGNSA. DNA of the CDR3: TGTGCCAGCAGCTTCAAATGGGGGGTCTCCCCTAATTCACCCCTCCACTTT. The encoded protein is CASSFKWGVSPNSPLHF. Based on the CDR3 plus reference TRBV7-2 and TRBJ1-6, the full variable domain is GAGVSQSPSNKVTEKGKDVELRCDPISGHTALYWYRQSLGQGLEFLIYFQGNSAPDKSGLPSDRFSAERTGGSVSTLTIQRTQQEDSAVYLCASSFKWGVSPNSPLHFGNGTRLTVT.

This clonotype was observed many times. The chain uses TRBV10-3 and TRBJ1-1, with 7 bases that match TRBD1. The CDR3 runs to 14 residues. Trimming at V came to 5 bases and at J to 4 bases, leaving 7 bases not matched to a gene. Germline V gives CDR1 ENHRY, CDR2 SYGVKD. CDR3 amino acids: CAISPTGMVTEAFF. CDR3 DNA sequence: TGTGCCATCAGTCCGACAGGGATGGTCACTGAAGCTTTCTTT.

This rearrangement joins TRBV5-6 to TRBJ2-7; D gene ambiguous. Trimming took off 0 bases at V and 0 bases at J, with 13 bases between the two ends. Germline CDR1 reads SGHDT; CDR2 reads YYEEEE. The CDR3 is 16 residues long. In nucleotides, the CDR3 is TGTGCCAGCAGCTTGGGCGGCCTCGTGGCCTCCTACGAGCAGTACTTC. Protein: CASSLGGLVASYEQYF.

In this sample, this clonotype turned up many times. This sequence joins TRBV12-3 or TRBV12-4 and TRBJ2-7, with 8 bases aligning to TRBD1. The ends lost 6 bases at V and 7 bases at J; junction bases unmatched: 11. The CDR3 length is 14 residues. This CDR3 is CASSDNRGWGEQYF. The DNA of the CDR3 is TGTGCCAGCAGCGACAACAGGGGGTGGGGGGAGCAGTACTTC.